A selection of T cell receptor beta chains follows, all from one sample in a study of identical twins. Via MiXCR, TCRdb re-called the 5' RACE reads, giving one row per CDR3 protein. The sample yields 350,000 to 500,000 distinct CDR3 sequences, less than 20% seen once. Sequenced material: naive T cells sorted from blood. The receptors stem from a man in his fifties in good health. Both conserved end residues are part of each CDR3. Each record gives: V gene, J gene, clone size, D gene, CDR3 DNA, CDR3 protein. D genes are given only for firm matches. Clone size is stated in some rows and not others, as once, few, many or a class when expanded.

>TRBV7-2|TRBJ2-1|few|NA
TGTGCCAGCACTCAGGGCGGAAAAAGCTCCTACAATGAGCAGTTCTTC
CASTQGGKSSYNEQFF
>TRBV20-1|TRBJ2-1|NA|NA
TGCAGTGCTAGCCGGTTTAGGAATGAGCAGTTCTTC
CSASRFRNEQFF
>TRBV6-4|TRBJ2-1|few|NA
TGTGCCAGAGGAGTTGAGCAGTTCTTC
CARGVEQFF
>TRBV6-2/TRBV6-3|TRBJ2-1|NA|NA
TGTGCCAGCAGTTACGGCGATGAGCAGTTCTTC
CASSYGDEQFF
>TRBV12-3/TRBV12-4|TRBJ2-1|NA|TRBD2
TGTGCCAGCAGCCCCGGACTAGCGGGGACTTCCTACAATGAGCAGTTCTTC
CASSPGLAGTSYNEQFF
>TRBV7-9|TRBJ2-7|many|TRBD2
TGTGCCAGCAGCTCAAGCGGGGGGAACGAGCAGTACTTC
CASSSSGGNEQYF
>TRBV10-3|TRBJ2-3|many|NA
TGTGCCATCAGTCTGCGTGGGCCGGGGGCTGCAGATACGCAGTATTTT
CAISLRGPGAADTQYF
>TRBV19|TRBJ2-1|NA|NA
TGTGCCAGTAGTATTTTGGGACCTCGGGACAATGAGCAGTTCTTC
CASSILGPRDNEQFF
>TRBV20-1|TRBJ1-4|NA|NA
TGCAGTGCTAGAAAAGTTACCGGGCCTGAAAAACTGTTTTTT
CSARKVTGPEKLFF
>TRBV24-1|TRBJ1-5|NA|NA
TGTGCCACCAGTGAAACCTTTAGCAATCAGCCCCAGCATTTT
CATSETFSNQPQHF
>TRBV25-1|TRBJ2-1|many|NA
TGTGCCAGCAGTCCCCGGGACTTTTACAATGAGCAGTTCTTC
CASSPRDFYNEQFF
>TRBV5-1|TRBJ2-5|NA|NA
TGCGCCAGCAGCTTGTCAGGGTATCAAGAGACCCAGTACTTC
CASSLSGYQETQYF
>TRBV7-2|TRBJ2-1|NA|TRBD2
TGTGCCAGCAGCGCACCAACTAGCGGGAGGATTCGACCCCAGTTCTTC
CASSAPTSGRIRPQFF
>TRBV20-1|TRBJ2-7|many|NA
TGCAGTGCTAGTAGGGGGGTTACCTACGAGCAGTACTTC
CSASRGVTYEQYF
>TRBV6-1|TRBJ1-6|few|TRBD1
TGTGCCACCCAAATGGGGGGACAGCGGAATTCACCCCTCCACTTT
CATQMGGQRNSPLHF
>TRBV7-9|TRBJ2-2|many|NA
TGTGCCAGCAGCCCTTACGGACAGTTCAAAGTCGGGGAGCTGTTTTTT
CASSPYGQFKVGELFF
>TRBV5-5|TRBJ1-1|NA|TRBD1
TGTGCCAGCAGCTGGACAGGGTGGGCCACTGAAGCTTTCTTT
CASSWTGWATEAFF
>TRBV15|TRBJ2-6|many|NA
TGTGCCACCAGCAGTTATGGGGGGGCCAACGTCCTGACTTTC
CATSSYGGANVLTF
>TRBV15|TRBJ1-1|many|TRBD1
TGTGCCACCAGCAGAGATCCAGGGGGCCTGGATGAAGCTTTCTTT
CATSRDPGGLDEAFF
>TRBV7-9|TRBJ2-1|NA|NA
TGTGCCAGCAGCTTAAATACAAAGAGCTCCTACAATGAGCAGTTCTTC
CASSLNTKSSYNEQFF
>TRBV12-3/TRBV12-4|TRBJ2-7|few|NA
TGTGCCAGCAGGGACGGAGGGGGGGAATACGAGCAGTACTTC
CASRDGGGEYEQYF
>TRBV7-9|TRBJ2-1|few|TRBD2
TGTGCCAGCAGCTTAGTGCGGGGGACTAGCGATTACAATGAGCAGTTCTTC
CASSLVRGTSDYNEQFF
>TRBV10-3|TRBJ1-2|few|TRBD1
TGTGCCATCAGTGGGGGGACAGCTAACTATGGCTACACCTTC
CAISGGTANYGYTF
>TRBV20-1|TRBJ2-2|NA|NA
TGCAGTGCTAGTCCCTCAGGGCGAACCGGGGAGCTGTTTTTT
CSASPSGRTGELFF